This is a list of T cell receptor beta chains from one sample in a study of blood T cell dynamics during melanoma immunotherapy. Only in-frame clones appear in the TCRdb table, and some are missing; sequencing was by immunoSEQ multiplex PCR. The sample holds around 10,000 clones, over 65% seen once. The sequencing here drew on blood, taken from a patient treated with checkpoint blockade. The origin of the receptors is a human donor with melanoma. Each CDR3 is given with its conserved first and last residue. Fields, in order: J gene, V gene, CDR3 protein.

TRBJ1-2,TRBV27,CASSRTGQGGGYTF
TRBJ2-1,TRBV11-2,CASSLDGDREQFF
TRBJ2-2,TRBV6-5,CASSQDRGRAGELFF
TRBJ2-2,TRBV7-9,CASSLAVQGSGELFF
TRBJ1-6,TRBV6-6,CASGPSDSPLHF
TRBJ2-2,TRBV7-2,CASSKTSGGANTGELFF
TRBJ1-1,TRBV6-1,CASCRQTNTEAFF
TRBJ1-1,TRBV29-1,CSATGEDTEAFF
TRBJ1-2,TRBV5-5,CASSFWSWGSNDYTF
TRBJ1-6,TRBV2,CASIAGSYNSPLHF
TRBJ1-5,TRBV6-1,CASSEVWTVDQPQHF
TRBJ1-2,TRBV7-9,CASSTSLGGDGYTF
TRBJ1-1,TRBV4-2,CASSSSGTVNTEAFF
TRBJ1-3,TRBV30,CAWSAGLGNTIYF
TRBJ2-1,TRBV6-1,CASSERRDRGRHEQFF
TRBJ2-2,TRBV6-5,CASRRDPWNTGELFF
TRBJ2-6,TRBV19,CASSEQGQGTGANVLTF
TRBJ2-5,TRBV18,CASLAGLQETQYF
TRBJ2-3,TRBV15,CATSSGTGTDTQYF
TRBJ1-1,TRBV18,CASSPPGGWGSTEAFF
TRBJ1-4,TRBV9,CASSGPPRGIRSGNEKLFF
TRBJ1-4,TRBV18,CASSALQKNNEKLFF
TRBJ2-3,TRBV18,CASSLGTYTSTDTQYF
TRBJ1-2,TRBV5-1,CASMPLTGKDGYTF
TRBJ2-2,TRBV19,CASSIPLGTGATGELFF
TRBJ2-7,TRBV5-5,CASSFSGTSSYEQYF
TRBJ2-5,TRBV12-1,CASSFTGLETQYF
TRBJ1-2,TRBV12-5,CASSRGAGGYTF
TRBJ1-1,TRBV6-1,CASGVPGQGNTEAFF
TRBJ2-2,TRBV7-8,CASRWSGAGFMRSGELFF
TRBJ1-5,TRBV19,CATRVGANSNQPQHF
TRBJ1-4,TRBV28,CASSLSVRAGEKLFF
TRBJ2-3,TRBV29-1,CSVKHNSPTDTQYF